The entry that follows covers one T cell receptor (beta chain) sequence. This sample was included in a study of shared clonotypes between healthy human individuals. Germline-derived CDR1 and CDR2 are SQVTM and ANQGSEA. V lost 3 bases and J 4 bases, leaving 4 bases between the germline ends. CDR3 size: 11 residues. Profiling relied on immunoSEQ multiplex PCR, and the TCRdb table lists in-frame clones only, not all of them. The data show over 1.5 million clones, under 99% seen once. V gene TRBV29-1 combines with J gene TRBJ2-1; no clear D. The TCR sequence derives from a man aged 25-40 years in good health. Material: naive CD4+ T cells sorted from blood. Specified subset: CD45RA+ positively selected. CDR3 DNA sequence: TGCAGCGTTGATGTGTACAATGAGCAGTTCTTC. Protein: CSVDVYNEQFF.